This entry is about one TCR beta chain. Its antigen is undetermined. These data originate in a study of T cell responses to AZD1222 COVID-19 vaccine. Looking at the study overall: Whether given at about 4 or about 12 weeks, second doses were pooled.

Measured with immunoSEQ multiplex PCR; TCRdb has only the in-frame clones, and not every one. In the table there are some 120,000 clones, 88% of which are singletons. Notes on the study in general: Donors in the cohort were predominantly white British and more often female, and clonal diversity was possibly underestimated. Increases in Spike-specific TCR breadth and depth were seen after two AZD1222 doses. Only a handful of AZD1222 recipients, more than 5 in all, had baseline seropositivity.

Trimming removed 6 bases from V and 0 bases from J; junction bases left unmatched: 13. This CDR3 region has 17 residues. CDR1 is SQVTM and CDR2 is ANQGSEA in the germline V gene. The material sequenced was peripheral blood, taken on day 0 of AZD1222 vaccination. The source is an adult in good health. V is TRBV29-1 and J is TRBJ2-2; 7 nucleotides align to TRBD1. The CDR3 sequence is CSVESLGDRANTGELFF. The CDR3 DNA sequence: TGCAGCGTGGAATCTCTAGGGGACAGAGCGAACACCGGGGAGCTGTTTTTT.